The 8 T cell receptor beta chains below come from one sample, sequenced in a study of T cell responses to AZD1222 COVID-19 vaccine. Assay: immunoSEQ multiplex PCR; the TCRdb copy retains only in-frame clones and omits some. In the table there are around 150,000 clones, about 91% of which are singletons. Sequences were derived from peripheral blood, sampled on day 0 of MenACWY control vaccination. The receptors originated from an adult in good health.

DNA of the CDR3: TGCGCCAGCAGCCAAGTAGCGATCGGCCCTCCCTATCAGCCCCAGCATTTT. Its protein is CASSQVAIGPPYQPQHF. V gene TRBV4-1 combines with J gene TRBJ1-5; D gene unclear. V shed 1 base and J shed 5 bases, with 18 bases lying between them. This CDR3 has 17 residues. Germline CDR1 MGHRA, CDR2 YSYEKL.

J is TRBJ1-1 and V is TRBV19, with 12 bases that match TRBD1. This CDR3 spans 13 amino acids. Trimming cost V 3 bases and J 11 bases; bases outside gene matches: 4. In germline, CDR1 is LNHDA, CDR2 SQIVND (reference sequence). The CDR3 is CASSIGTGGFAFF. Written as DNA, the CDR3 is TGTGCCAGTAGTATCGGGACAGGGGGCTTCGCTTTCTTT.

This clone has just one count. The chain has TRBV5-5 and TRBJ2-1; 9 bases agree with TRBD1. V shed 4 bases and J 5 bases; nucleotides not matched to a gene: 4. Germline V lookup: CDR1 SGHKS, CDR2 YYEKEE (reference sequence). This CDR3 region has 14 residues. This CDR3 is CASSPGQGNNEQFF. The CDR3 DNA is TGTGCCAGCAGCCCGGGACAGGGAAACAATGAGCAGTTCTTC.

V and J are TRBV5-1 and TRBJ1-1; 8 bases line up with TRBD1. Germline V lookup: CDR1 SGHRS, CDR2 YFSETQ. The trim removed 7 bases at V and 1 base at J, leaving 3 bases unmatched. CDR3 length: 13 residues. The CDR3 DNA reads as TGCGCCAGCTCTGGACAGGGGAACACTGAAGCTTTCTTT. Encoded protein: CASSGQGNTEAFF.

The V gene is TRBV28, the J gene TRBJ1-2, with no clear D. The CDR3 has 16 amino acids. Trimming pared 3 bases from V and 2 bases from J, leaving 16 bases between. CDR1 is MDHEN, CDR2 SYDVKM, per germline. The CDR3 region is CASSFPTRGGNYGYTF. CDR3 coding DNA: TGTGCCAGCAGTTTCCCCACCCGGGGAGGGAACTATGGCTACACCTTC.

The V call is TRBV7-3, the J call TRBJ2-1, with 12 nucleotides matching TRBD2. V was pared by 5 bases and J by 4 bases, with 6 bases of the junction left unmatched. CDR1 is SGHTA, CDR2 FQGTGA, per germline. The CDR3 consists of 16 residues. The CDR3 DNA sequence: TGTGCCAGCAGCCCCCAAGGACTAGCGGGATACAATGAGCAGTTCTTC. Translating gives CASSPQGLAGYNEQFF.

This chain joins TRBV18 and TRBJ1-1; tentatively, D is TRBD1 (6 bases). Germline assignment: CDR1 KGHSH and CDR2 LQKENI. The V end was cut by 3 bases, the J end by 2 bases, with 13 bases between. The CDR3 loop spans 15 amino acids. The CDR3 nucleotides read TGTGCCAGCTCACCGATTTCACAGGGAAACACTGAAGCTTTCTTT. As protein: CASSPISQGNTEAFF.

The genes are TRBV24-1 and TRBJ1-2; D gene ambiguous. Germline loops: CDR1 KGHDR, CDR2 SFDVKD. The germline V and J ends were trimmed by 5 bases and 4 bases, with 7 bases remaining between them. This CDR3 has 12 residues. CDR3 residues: CATSVGAYGYTF. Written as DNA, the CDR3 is TGTGCCACCAGTGTGGGTGCCTATGGCTACACCTTC.